This T cell receptor beta chain was recovered during a study of T cell responses to AZD1222 COVID-19 vaccine. General study findings and limits: White British people made up most donors, females outnumbered males, and clonal diversity was possibly underestimated. Spike-wide vaccine-associated CD4 TCRs dominated at 160-218 and 743-854. Two AZD1222 administrations were followed by greater Spike-specific TCR breadth and depth.

Remarks on this clone: The antigen is unknown.

Assay: immunoSEQ multiplex PCR; the TCRdb copy retains only in-frame clones and omits some. Of approximately 89,000 clones listed, 85% to 95% are singletons. The sequenced sample was peripheral blood, obtained on day 0 of MenACWY control vaccination. This clonotype originated in an adult in good health.

The CDR3 is CASSYSRVWDTEAFF. The CDR3 nucleotides read TGTGCCAGCAGTTACTCGAGGGTATGGGACACTGAAGCTTTCTTT. The genes are TRBV6-5 and TRBJ1-1; D is uncertain. With 0 bases removed from V and 3 bases from J, the gap between germline ends came to 11 bases. Germline-derived CDR1 and CDR2 are MNHEY and SVGAGI. This CDR3 has 15 residues.